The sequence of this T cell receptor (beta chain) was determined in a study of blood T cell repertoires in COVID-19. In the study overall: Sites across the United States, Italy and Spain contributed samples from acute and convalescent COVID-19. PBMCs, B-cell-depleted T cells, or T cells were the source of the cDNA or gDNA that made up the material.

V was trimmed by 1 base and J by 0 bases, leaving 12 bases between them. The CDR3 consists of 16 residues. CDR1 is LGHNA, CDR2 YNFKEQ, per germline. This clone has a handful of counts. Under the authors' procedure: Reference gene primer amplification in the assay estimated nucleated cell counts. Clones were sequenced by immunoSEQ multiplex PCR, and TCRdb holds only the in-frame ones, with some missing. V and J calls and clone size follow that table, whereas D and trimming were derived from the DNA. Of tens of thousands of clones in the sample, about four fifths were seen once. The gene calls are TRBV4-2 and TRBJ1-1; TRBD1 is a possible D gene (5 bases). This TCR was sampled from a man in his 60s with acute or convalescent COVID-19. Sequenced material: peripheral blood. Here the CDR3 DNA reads TGTGCCAGCAGCCAAGGCGGACATACCATGAACACTGAAGCTTTCTTT. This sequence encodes CASSQGGHTMNTEAFF.